This entry lists 26 T cell receptor beta chains sequenced from one sample in a study of lung T cells in sarcoidosis with Löfgren's syndrome. TCRdb redid the calling of the reads with MiXCR, one entry per CDR3 protein. This table holds 1,100 or so distinct CDR3 sequences, roughly 29% found once. Sequenced input: CD4+ T cells from PBMCs. The source of these receptors is a human donor with sarcoidosis (Löfgren's syndrome or another form), or a control subject (not recorded which).

About this clonotype itself: One junction end disagrees with the germline gene, perhaps due to a read error. The chain combines TRBV29-1 with TRBJ2-5, with a weak D call TRBD2 (5 bases). In germline, CDR1 is SQVTM, CDR2 ANQGSEA. CDR3 length equals 12 residues. CDR3 sequence: CSVGEGQEAQYF. For the CDR3, the DNA is TGCAGCGTTGGAGAGGGCCAAGAGGCCCAGTACTTC.

Concerning this clonotype itself: The conserved final phenylalanine or tryptophan is absent from the CDR3, which likely points to a read error. The rearrangement joins TRBV12-3 or TRBV12-4 to TRBJ1-1; weak D call: TRBD1 (5 bases). The CDR3 spans 15 residues. V gave up 6 bases and J gave up 5 bases, with 19 bases separating them. The chain's CDR3 is CASSFDAPRGTEAFL. The DNA of the CDR3 is TGTGCCAGCAGCTTCGACGCCCCGAGGGGTACTGAAGCTTTCCTT.

The V and J genes are TRBV20-1 and TRBJ2-3; D is uncertain. The CDR3 is made up of 14 amino acids. CDR1 and CDR2 (germline): DFQATT, SNEGSKA (reference sequence). V lost 6 bases and J lost 0, with 13 bases in between. CDR3 DNA: TGCAGTGCCCCCATGCGCCTTAGCACAGATACGCAGTATTTT. Its translation is CSAPMRLSTDTQYF.

Of note for this clonotype: The limits of the CDR3 on the DNA are not certain, so only TCRdb's listed CDR3 is given. This sequence joins TRBV5-1 and TRBJ2-7. Inclusive of both ends, the CDR3 amounts to 20 amino acids. CDR1 and CDR2 (germline): SGHRS, YFSETQ. The CDR3 loop is CASSFYICSARPESSYEQYV.

By sample share, this clonotype is medium-sized. The chain has TRBV15 and TRBJ2-5; no firm D call. Germline V gives CDR1 LNHNV, CDR2 YYDKDF (reference sequence). The CDR3 consists of 12 residues. V was pared by 1 base and J by 3 bases, with 3 bases between. The CDR3 region is CATSRAKETQYF. CDR3 DNA sequence: TGTGCCACCAGCAGAGCAAAAGAGACCCAGTACTTC. Variable domain in full (rest from reference TRBV15 and TRBJ2-5): DAMVIQNPRYQVTQFGKPVTLSCSQTLNHNVMYWYQQKSSQAPKLLFHYYDKDFNNEADTPDNFQSRRPNTSFCFLDIRSPGLGDTAMYLCATSRAKETQYFGPGTRLLVL.

The table lists this clonotype with a count of one. The chain recombines TRBV5-1 with TRBJ1-1; D might be TRBD1 (5 bases). Trimming cost V 1 base and J 0 bases, with 10 bases left between them. The CDR3 runs to 15 residues. Germline values: CDR1 SGHRS, CDR2 YFSETQ. The CDR3 loop is CASSLRGVVNTEAFF. The CDR3 DNA follows: TGCGCCAGCAGCTTGAGGGGAGTGGTGAACACTGAAGCTTTCTTT.

The chain couples TRBV18 to TRBJ1-1; D uncertain. The germline V and J ends were trimmed by 1 base and 6 bases, with 6 bases remaining between them. Per the germline V gene, CDR1 is KGHSH and CDR2 is LQKENI. The CDR3 is 12 residues long. The CDR3 nucleotides read TGTGCCAGCTCACCACAGGGCCCTGAAGCTTTCTTT. Translation gives CASSPQGPEAFF.

By share, this clonotype ranks as large. The chain employs TRBV28 and TRBJ1-1; 9 bases are shared with TRBD1. The CDR3 consists of 15 residues. Losses at the gene ends were 1 base for V and 4 bases for J; bases not matched to a gene: 4. The germline V gene has CDR1 MDHEN and CDR2 SYDVKM. The chain's CDR3 is CASSLYRGPGTEAFF. The CDR3 DNA is TGTGCCAGCAGTTTATACAGGGGGCCGGGCACTGAAGCTTTCTTT.

This clonotype was counted ten times or more. V and J are TRBV20-1 and TRBJ2-7; D is ambiguous. CDR3 length equals 14 residues. The germline V gene has CDR1 DFQATT and CDR2 SNEGSKA (reference sequence). With 3 bases removed from V and 2 bases from J, the gap between germline ends came to 14 bases. The CDR3 protein is CSASIRGKPYEQYF. CDR3 nucleotide sequence: TGCAGTGCTAGTATTCGAGGAAAACCCTACGAGCAGTACTTC.

This clonotype is categorized as large. The V gene is TRBV12-3 or TRBV12-4, the J gene TRBJ2-3; 12 bases map to TRBD2. The length of the CDR3 is 16 residues. Trimming at V came to 8 bases and at J to 9 bases, leaving 15 bases not matched to a gene. CDR3 sequence (DNA): TGTGCCAGCGGAAAACTAGCGGGGGGCCCTATGTCAACGCAGTATTTT. Encoded protein: CASGKLAGGPMSTQYF.

This clonotype was observed a single time. The chain is built from TRBV9 and TRBJ2-3, with D tentatively TRBD1 or TRBD2 (5 bases each). CDR1 is SGDLS and CDR2 is YYNGEE in the germline V gene. The CDR3 sequence is 16 residues long. The V end was cut by 7 bases, the J end by 7 bases, with 25 bases between. The CDR3 DNA is TGTGCCAGCGACCTAGATGGACAAGGAGGAACGAATACGCAGTATTTT. It yields the protein CASDLDGQGGTNTQYF.

By proportion, this clonotype is large. The gene calls are TRBV19 and TRBJ2-5, with D possibly matching TRBD2 (5 bases). Germline V gene lookup returns CDR1 LNHDA and CDR2 SQIVND (reference sequence). The CDR3 runs to 13 residues. V was trimmed by 4 bases and J by 5 bases, leaving 11 bases between them. This CDR3 is CASSKNPGETQYF. The CDR3 DNA reads TGTGCCAGTAGTAAGAATCCGGGGGAGACCCAGTACTTC.

In regard to this clonotype: Since the CDR3 does not end with the conserved phenylalanine or tryptophan, this likely comes from a read error. The rearrangement joins TRBV11-3 to TRBJ1-1; TRBD1 might be the D (6 bases). The CDR3 contains 13 residues. CDR1 and CDR2 (germline): SGHNT, YENEEA. The CDR3 loop reads CVSSTDRNTEAFL. The CDR3 coding sequence is TGTGTCAGCAGCACCGACAGGAACACTGAGGCTTTCCTT.

Within the sample, this clonotype is large. This chain connects TRBV3-1 to TRBJ2-1; D remains unclear. The germline V and J ends were trimmed by 3 bases and 8 bases, with 11 bases remaining between them. The CDR3 consists of 13 residues. CDR1 and CDR2 (germline): LGHDT, YNNKEL (reference sequence). The CDR3 nucleotides read TGTGCCAGCAGCCACCTTGATCTCTATGAGCAGTTCTTC. This sequence encodes CASSHLDLYEQFF.

There are many counts of this clonotype. This may come from a read error, since a much larger clone is one base off. The CDR3 ends on some other residue instead of the conserved phenylalanine or tryptophan, so this is likely a read error. The chain is built from TRBV20-1 and TRBJ1-5; 8 bases align to TRBD1. This CDR3 has 12 amino acids. Trimming took 6 bases from V and 7 from J; bases not matched to a gene: 5. The V gene's germline CDR1 is DFQATT and CDR2 SNEGSKA (reference sequence). The CDR3 DNA reads as TGCAGTGCCCAGGACAGGGTACAGCCCCAGCATCTT. Encoded protein: CSAQDRVQPQHL.

The chain links TRBV9 to TRBJ2-5; possible D gene TRBD2, 6 bases. From germline, CDR1 is SGDLS and CDR2 YYNGEE. The V end was cut by 4 bases, the J end by 5 bases, with 18 bases between. The length of the CDR3 is 15 residues. The CDR3 nucleotides are TGTGCCAGCAGCCTACGCGATAATAGCGGCGAGACCCAGTACTTC. It encodes CASSLRDNSGETQYF. The variable domain in full, completed from reference TRBV9 and TRBJ2-5, reads DSGVTQTPKHLITATGQRVTLRCSPRSGDLSVYWYQQSLDQGLQFLIQYYNGEERAKGNILERFSAQQFPDLHSELNLSSLELGDSALYFCASSLRDNSGETQYFGPGTRLLVL.

Relative to its sample, this clonotype is medium-sized. This CDR3 reads CASSADSNTDTQYF. CDR3 DNA sequence: TGTGCCAGCAGCGCCGACAGTAACACAGATACGCAGTATTTT. V gene TRBV7-9 combines with J gene TRBJ2-3; a weak D match, TRBD1 (5 bases). Trimming left V 5 bases short and J 2 bases short, with 11 bases between. CDR3 length: 14 residues. Germline lookup yields CDR1 SEHNR and CDR2 FQNEAQ (reference sequence). Looking up the rest from reference TRBV7-9 and TRBJ2-3 gives the full variable domain: DTGVSQNPRHKITKRGQNVTFRCDPISEHNRLYWYRQTLGQGPEFLTYFQNEAQLEKSRLLSDRFSAERPKGSFSTLEIQRTEQGDSAMYLCASSADSNTDTQYFGPGTRLTVL.

Judged by abundance, this clonotype is large. The chain is built from TRBV7-2 and TRBJ2-1; D call uncertain. The CDR3 consists of 12 residues. Germline V gene lookup returns CDR1 SGHTA and CDR2 FQGNSA. The V gene lost 5 bases and the J gene lost 6 bases, with 8 bases spanning the gap. CDR3 sequence: CASSTPSNEQFF. CDR3 bases: TGTGCCAGCAGCACCCCTAGCAATGAGCAGTTCTTC.

By share of the sample, this clonotype is large. The chain is built from TRBV6-6 and TRBJ1-1; D is unclear. The CDR3 totals 13 residues. V lost 2 bases and J 10 bases, leaving 14 bases between the germline ends. CDR1 MNHNY and CDR2 SVGAGI come from the germline V gene (reference sequence). This CDR3 is CASSYPVGRIAFF. CDR3 DNA sequence: TGTGCCAGCAGTTACCCAGTCGGACGGATAGCTTTCTTT.

This clonotype is deemed medium-sized. J is TRBJ1-1 and V is TRBV4-1; possible D gene TRBD1, 5 bases. CDR3 size: 17 residues. The V gene lost 0 bases and the J gene lost 4 bases, with 18 bases spanning the gap. Germline lookup yields CDR1 MGHRA and CDR2 YSYEKL. The CDR3 reads CASSQDFPGRWSTEAFF. The CDR3 DNA is TGCGCCAGCAGCCAAGATTTTCCAGGGAGGTGGAGCACTGAAGCTTTCTTT.

This clonotype is categorized as medium-sized (0.01 to 0.1%). The J gene is TRBJ2-3, the V gene TRBV7-2, with D possibly TRBD2 on 6 matching bases. The CDR3 sequence is 15 residues long. Trimming pared 5 bases from V and 1 base from J, leaving 13 bases between. Germline values: CDR1 SGHTA, CDR2 FQGNSA. The CDR3 coding sequence is TGTGCCAGCAGCGTCCTGGGCGGGGGCACAGATACGCAGTATTTT. Its protein is CASSVLGGGTDTQYF.

Concerning this clonotype: One end of the junction fails to match germline, which may point to a read error. This chain links TRBV6-6 with TRBJ1-1; D uncertain. Germline assignment: CDR1 MNHNY and CDR2 SVGAGI (reference sequence). The CDR3 covers 13 residues. The CDR3 protein is CASGYPVRLIAFF. The CDR3 region has the DNA TGTGCCAGCGGTTACCCAGTCAGACTGATAGCTTTCTTT.

For this clonotype: Since the CDR3 does not end with the conserved phenylalanine or tryptophan, this likely comes from a read error. The chain employs TRBV3-1 and TRBJ1-2; D gene unclear. Trimming removed 0 bases at V and 8 bases at J, with 10 bases between. The CDR3 sequence is 13 residues long. CDR1 LGHDT and CDR2 YNNKEL come from the germline V gene (reference sequence). The CDR3 DNA reads TGTGCCAGCAGCCAAGAACGGTGGCTGGGCTACACCCTC. Translation gives CASSQERWLGYTL.

The chain carries TRBV12-3 or TRBV12-4 and TRBJ2-1, with 9 bases fitting TRBD2. J gave up 4 bases and V 4 bases, and 11 bases lay outside the gene matches. The CDR3 is 17 amino acids. Written as DNA, the CDR3 is TGTGCCAGCAGTTCCCCGGCGAGCGGGGGGCTTTACAATGAGCAGTTCTTC. It codes for CASSSPASGGLYNEQFF.

This clonotype is labeled as large (0.1 to 1%). The chain recombines TRBV29-1 with TRBJ1-6; D is unclear. Germline-derived CDR1 and CDR2 are SQVTM and ANQGSEA. The CDR3 runs to 13 residues. Trimming stripped 4 bases from V and 9 bases from J, with 13 bases between. The CDR3 nucleotides read TGCAGCGTTGGAGAAGGATTTGGTTCACCCCTCCACTTT. Translated: CSVGEGFGSPLHF.

This clonotype is classed as medium-sized. CDR3 amino acids: CSARKVDNQPQHF. Here the CDR3 DNA reads TGCAGTGCTAGAAAGGTAGACAATCAGCCCCAGCATTTT. The genes are TRBV20-1 and TRBJ1-5; D ambiguous. The length of the CDR3 is 13 residues. The V end was cut by 2 bases, the J end by 3 bases, with 8 bases between. Germline V lookup: CDR1 DFQATT, CDR2 SNEGSKA (reference sequence).